This TCR beta chain derives from a study of T cells in Graves' hyperthyroidism and ophthalmopathy. Authors of the study amplified TCR beta CDR3 regions from RNA transcripts. With the HTBI primer set, the TCR CDR3 went through a first round of RT-PCR. Using its own MiXCR run on the multiplex PCR reads, TCRdb lists one record per CDR3 protein. The table has 490,000 or so distinct CDR3 sequences, 15% to 20% seen once. CDR1 and CDR2 from the germline V gene are ENHRY and SYGVKD. J was trimmed by 2 bases and V by 6 bases; bases with no gene match: 6. The CDR3 is 18 amino acids. Specimen: blood. V is TRBV10-3 and J is TRBJ2-2, with TRBD2 identical over 16 bases. The sequence came from a man in his forties with Graves' ophthalmopathy. The CDR3 loop reads CAIRGLAGGPRNTGELFF. The DNA for the CDR3 is TGTGCCATCAGGGGACTAGCGGGGGGGCCGAGAAACACCGGGGAGCTGTTTTTT.